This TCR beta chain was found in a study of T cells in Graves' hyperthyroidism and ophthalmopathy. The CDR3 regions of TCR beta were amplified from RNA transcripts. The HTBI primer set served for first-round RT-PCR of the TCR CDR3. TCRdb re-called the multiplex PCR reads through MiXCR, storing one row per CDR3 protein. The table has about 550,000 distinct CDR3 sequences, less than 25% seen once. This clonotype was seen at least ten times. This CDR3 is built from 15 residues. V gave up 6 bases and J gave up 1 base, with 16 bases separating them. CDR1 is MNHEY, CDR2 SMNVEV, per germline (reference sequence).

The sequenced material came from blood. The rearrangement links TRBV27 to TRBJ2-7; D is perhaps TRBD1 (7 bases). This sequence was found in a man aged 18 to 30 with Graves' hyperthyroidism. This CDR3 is CASSLTGRQSYEQYF. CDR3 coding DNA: TGTGCCAGCAGCCTGACAGGGAGGCAATCCTACGAGCAGTACTTC.